The following is a TCR beta chain sequence with its context. The junction had 7 bases not matched to a gene; V was cut back by 1 base and J by 7 bases. Germline assignment: CDR1 SGHAT and CDR2 FQNNGV. The CDR3 spans 17 residues. As originally analysed: Reference gene primer amplification gave nucleated cell count estimates. TCRdb's copy holds only in-frame clones and misses some; the assay was immunoSEQ multiplex PCR. The V and J calls and clone size are taken from that table; D and trimming were inferred from the DNA. The table has 50,000 to 60,000 clones, 75% to 85% seen once; the top ten hold about a sixth. This sample stems from a study of blood T cell repertoires in COVID-19. Study-wide context: Samples of COVID-19 (acute and convalescent) were obtained from the United States, Italy and Spain. T cells, B-cell-depleted T cells, or PBMCs provided the cDNA or gDNA that served as material.

Input material: peripheral blood. This TCR was sampled from a man aged 40-49 years with acute or convalescent COVID-19. This rearrangement joins TRBV11-2 to TRBJ2-1, with 13 bases fitting TRBD2. The CDR3, as DNA: TGTGCCAGCAGCTTAGCAGGACTAGCGGGAGTCGGGAATGAGCAGTTCTTC. It is translated as CASSLAGLAGVGNEQFF. Supplemented by reference TRBV11-2 and TRBJ2-1, the full variable domain reads EAGVAQSPRYKIIEKRQSVAFWCNPISGHATLYWYQQILGQGPKLLIQFQNNGVVDDSQLPKDRFSAERLKGVDSTLKIQPAKLEDSAVYLCASSLAGLAGVGNEQFFGPGTRLTVL.